This TCR beta chain is from a study of CD4 T cells in relation to SARS-CoV-2 and coronaviruses. Looking at the study overall: After roughly 11 days of antigen culture, PBMC TCR beta CDR3s were sequenced.

TCRdb's table, derived via immunoSEQ multiplex PCR, lists solely in-frame clones and lacks some. The data hold just over 35,000 clones, with roughly 80% observed a single time. Germline V CDR1 and CDR2: MNHEY, SMNVEV (reference sequence). V shed 3 bases and J shed 5 bases, with 10 bases lying between them. The CDR3 consists of 13 residues. On this clone itself: Its specificity is unknown.

The receptor was derived from an adult with COVID-19. The V gene is TRBV27, the J gene TRBJ2-5, with D tentatively TRBD2 (6 bases). Specimen: naive CD4+ T cells from PBMCs, cultured in vitro. Subset: naive CD4+ T cells isolated by negative enrichment. CDR3 amino acids: CASSLAGLETQYF. In DNA form, the CDR3 reads TGTGCCAGCAGTTTGGCGGGGTTGGAGACCCAGTACTTC.